The sequence of this T cell receptor (beta chain) was determined in a study of T cells in Graves' hyperthyroidism and ophthalmopathy. Overall study findings and caveats: Ophthalmopathy cases were set apart from stable hyperthyroidism by a 13 V-J model.

Note on this clonotype: What it binds is not known.

CDR1 is SEHNR, CDR2 FQNEAQ, per germline (reference sequence). Between the trimmed V and J ends, which lost 0 bases and 2 bases, there was a span of 17 bases. The CDR3 has 17 amino acids. RNA transcripts provided the source from which TCR beta CDR3 regions were amplified. HTBI primers were used for first-round RT-PCR of the TCR CDR3. MiXCR was run by TCRdb on the multiplex PCR reads, yielding one entry per CDR3 protein. This table has 550,000 to 850,000 distinct CDR3 sequences, about 19% appearing once. Patients having uncontrolled infection, another autoimmune disease, pregnancy or lactation were not included. Diagnoses were made from clinical symptoms, serum measures (thyroxine and TRAb), thyroid ultrasound and orbital computed tomography.

Sequencing was done on a sample of blood. This sequence joins TRBV7-9 and TRBJ2-7, with a possible D match to TRBD1 (6 bases). This receptor was taken from a woman aged 50 to 65 with Graves' hyperthyroidism that later progressed to Graves' ophthalmopathy. The CDR3 sequence is CASSLAIKTGSPYEQYF. The CDR3 nucleotides read TGTGCCAGCAGCTTAGCGATAAAGACAGGCTCCCCCTACGAGCAGTACTTC.